Below are 13 T cell receptor beta chains sequenced from a single sample in a study of blood T cell repertoires in COVID-19. Profiled with immunoSEQ multiplex PCR; TCRdb holds only in-frame clones, not every one. The data show about 270,000 clones, with roughly nine tenths seen just once and about 2.2% held by the top ten. Sample: PBMCs or T cells enriched from blood (not recorded which). Receptor source: a woman younger than 30 who had recovered from COVID-19.

This chain uses TRBV27 with TRBJ1-6; tentative D call: TRBD1 (5 bases). Trimming took off 5 bases at V and 0 bases at J, with 14 bases between the two ends. The CDR3 has 17 amino acids. Germline-derived CDR1 and CDR2 are MNHEY and SMNVEV (reference sequence). The CDR3 region is CASSAKQAFSYNSPLHF. CDR3 bases: TGTGCCAGCAGTGCAAAACAGGCGTTCTCCTATAATTCACCCCTCCACTTT.

J is TRBJ2-5 and V is TRBV10-1, with 7 positions matching TRBD2. Germline values: CDR1 WNHNN, CDR2 SYGVQD (reference sequence). V gave up 0 bases and J gave up 7 bases; unmatched junction bases: 8. The CDR3 consists of 15 residues. The DNA for the CDR3 is TGCGCCAGCAGTGAGTCGGGTCTAGGCGGGGGGACCCAGTACTTC. Translating gives CASSESGLGGGTQYF.

The chain links TRBV4-1 to TRBJ1-2; D is ambiguous. This CDR3 has 12 residues. V was clipped by 10 bases and J by 7 bases, with 16 bases between them. From germline, CDR1 is MGHRA and CDR2 YSYEKL. Here the CDR3 DNA reads TGCGCCACTCTTCGGGAAGGAGGTGGCTACACCTTC. It is translated as CATLREGGGYTF.

This clone was seen a few times. CDR3 bases: TGTGCCAGCAGTCCGGGAGGCGCGGGCTATGGCTACACCTTC. As protein: CASSPGGAGYGYTF. The V and J genes are TRBV2 and TRBJ1-2, with D unresolved. The germline gives CDR1 SNHLY, CDR2 FYNNEI. V was shortened by 5 bases and J by 4 bases, with 14 bases between the two germline ends. This CDR3 is built from 14 residues. The full variable domain, its missing parts supplied by reference TRBV2 and TRBJ1-2, is EPEVTQTPSHQVTQMGQEVILRCVPISNHLYFYWYRQILGQKVEFLVSFYNNEISEKSEIFDDQFSVERPDGSNFTLKIRSTKLEDSAMYFCASSPGGAGYGYTFGSGTRLTVV.

This chain uses TRBV7-9 with TRBJ1-2; a possible D gene is TRBD1 (5 bases). Between the trimmed V and J ends, which lost 2 bases and 8 bases, there was a span of 12 bases. Germline CDR1 and CDR2: SEHNR and FQNEAQ (reference sequence). This CDR3 has 13 residues. The CDR3 reads CASSLRQTSGYTF. In nucleotides, the CDR3 is TGTGCCAGCAGCTTAAGACAGACTAGCGGCTACACCTTC.

The genes are TRBV7-9 and TRBJ1-2; D may be TRBD1 (6 bases). Germline CDR1 and CDR2: SEHNR and FQNEAQ (reference sequence). There are 14 residues in the CDR3. V lost 2 bases to trimming and J lost 3 bases, with 10 bases between them. Here the CDR3 reads CASSLPGDHYGYTF. The CDR3 DNA reads as TGTGCCAGCAGCTTACCAGGGGATCACTATGGCTACACCTTC.

The chain recombines TRBV15 with TRBJ1-6, with TRBD1 matching over 7 bases. The CDR3 totals 15 residues. Germline trimming cut 0 bases from V and 9 bases from J; bases unmatched to any gene: 5. Germline values: CDR1 LNHNV, CDR2 YYDKDF (reference sequence). CDR3 sequence: CATSRDRQGGSPLHF. CDR3 nucleotide sequence: TGTGCCACCAGCAGAGATCGACAGGGAGGTTCACCCCTCCACTTT.

The chain combines TRBV27 with TRBJ2-5, with 7 bases that match TRBD1. V gave up 7 bases and J gave up 5 bases; unmatched junction bases: 4. Germline V lookup: CDR1 MNHEY, CDR2 SMNVEV (reference sequence). CDR3 length equals 12 residues. The CDR3 sequence: CASISRGETQYF. The DNA of the CDR3 is TGTGCCAGCATCTCCAGGGGGGAGACCCAGTACTTC.

V gene TRBV5-6 combines with J gene TRBJ1-2; D gene uncertain. The CDR3 has 14 residues. Germline V gene sequence: CDR1 SGHDT, CDR2 YYEEEE. V lost 1 base to trimming and J lost 2 bases, with 9 bases between them. CDR3 loop: CASSLMRLNYGYTF. CDR3 bases: TGTGCCAGCAGCTTGATGCGACTCAACTATGGCTACACCTTC.

This clone appeared a few times. This chain connects TRBV5-4 to TRBJ1-6, with 7 bases aligning to TRBD1. CDR3 length: 15 residues. V was clipped by 4 bases and J by 7 bases; unmatched bases: 8. Per the germline V gene, CDR1 is SGHNT and CDR2 is YYREEE (reference sequence). The CDR3 reads CASSNRTGYNSPLHF. Written as DNA, the CDR3 is TGTGCCAGCAGCAATCGGACAGGTTACAATTCACCCCTCCACTTT.

Comments on this clone: This specimen includes other DNA sequences encoding the same CDR3. The chain links TRBV2 to TRBJ1-1; no reliable D call. CDR1 is SNHLY and CDR2 is FYNNEI in the germline V gene. The CDR3 is 12 amino acids. V lost 6 bases to trimming and J lost 1 base, with 6 bases between them. The CDR3 region has the DNA TGTGCCAGCAGGGCAGGGAACACTGAAGCTTTCTTT. This translates into CASRAGNTEAFF.

The V and J genes are TRBV4-1 and TRBJ2-7, with D possibly being TRBD1 (6 bases). CDR1 and CDR2 (germline): MGHRA, YSYEKL. CDR3 length equals 16 residues. V was cut by 3 bases and J by 1 base, with 16 bases left in between. The CDR3: CASSHQLGTSSYEQYF. The CDR3 DNA is TGCGCCAGCAGCCACCAGTTGGGGACATCATCCTACGAGCAGTACTTC.

The chain employs TRBV15 and TRBJ1-2; D remains unclear. This CDR3 spans 13 amino acids. Germline V gene lookup returns CDR1 LNHNV and CDR2 YYDKDF (reference sequence). V was trimmed by 1 base and J by 4 bases, leaving 7 bases between them. CDR3 sequence: CATSRVGSYGYTF. The CDR3 coding sequence is TGTGCCACCAGCAGAGTCGGGTCCTATGGCTACACCTTC.